This is a list of T cell receptor beta chains from one sample in a study of blood T cell repertoires in COVID-19. The assay was immunoSEQ multiplex PCR, and TCRdb's table has in-frame clones only and misses some. The sample shows 180,000 or so clones, 80% to 90% of them seen only once. The material sequenced was peripheral blood. The source of these receptors is a man aged 55 to 70 with acute or convalescent COVID-19. The CDR3 runs from the conserved cysteine through the conserved F or W. The D gene is left open where the match is weak. Not all rows give a size; the values are once, few, many and, for expanded clones, a class.

clone_size	d_call	v_call	j_call	cdr3_aa	cdr3_nt
NA	TRBD1	TRBV2	TRBJ1-4	CASVGQRGEKLFF	TGTGCCAGCGTGGGACAGAGGGGTGAAAAACTGTTTTTT
NA	TRBD1	TRBV30	TRBJ1-5	CAWSVRGQGSNQPQHF	TGTGCCTGGAGTGTACGAGGACAGGGGAGCAATCAGCCCCAGCATTTT
NA	TRBD1	TRBV6-5	TRBJ1-4	CASNRDRASEKLFF	TGTGCCAGCAACAGGGACAGGGCAAGTGAAAAACTGTTTTTT
NA	TRBD1	TRBV30	TRBJ2-7	CAWSLGQVYEQYF	TGTGCCTGGAGTTTGGGACAGGTTTACGAGCAGTACTTC
few	NA	TRBV24-1	TRBJ2-5	CATSDPVEWGRRETQYF	TGTGCCACCAGTGACCCCGTGGAGTGGGGCAGGCGGGAGACCCAGTACTTC
NA	TRBD1	TRBV4-1	TRBJ1-2	CASSHLQGERGYTF	TGCGCCAGCAGCCATCTGCAGGGGGAACGTGGCTACACCTTC
NA	NA	TRBV11-2	TRBJ1-1	CASSLDLRSIAFF	TGTGCCAGCAGCTTAGATCTTAGATCAATAGCTTTCTTT
NA	TRBD2	TRBV5-1	TRBJ2-5	CASSPIAGQETQYF	TGCGCCAGCAGCCCAATAGCGGGACAAGAGACCCAGTACTTC
once	TRBD1	TRBV5-1	TRBJ2-7	CASSLEQGAYEQYF	TGCGCCAGCAGCTTGGAACAGGGGGCCTACGAGCAGTACTTC
NA	TRBD2	TRBV28	TRBJ2-3	CASRYPAGGADTQYF	TGTGCCAGCAGGTACCCAGCGGGAGGAGCAGATACGCAGTATTTT
NA	TRBD2	TRBV7-7	TRBJ2-1	CASSLWTSGDNEQFF	TGTGCCAGCAGCTTATGGACTAGCGGTGACAATGAGCAGTTCTTC
NA	NA	TRBV11-2	TRBJ1-6	CASSLVQGGSPLHF	TGTGCCAGCAGCTTAGTACAGGGTGGTTCACCCCTCCACTTT
NA	TRBD1	TRBV19	TRBJ1-4	CASSPGGRELFF	TGTGCCAGTAGTCCAGGGGGACGGGAACTGTTTTTT
NA	NA	TRBV30	TRBJ2-7	CAWSAAVEYEQYF	TGTGCCTGGAGCGCCGCGGTAGAGTACGAGCAGTACTTC
NA	TRBD1	TRBV7-3	TRBJ2-7	CASSSTGQGNEQYF	TGTGCCAGCAGCTCGACAGGGCAGGGAAACGAGCAGTACTTC
NA	TRBD1	TRBV5-8	TRBJ1-5	CASSLGTGNQPQHF	TGTGCCAGCAGCTTGGGGACAGGGAACCAGCCCCAGCATTTT
NA	NA	TRBV5-1	TRBJ2-3	CASSLAVFTDTQYF	TGCGCCAGCAGCTTGGCCGTGTTCACAGATACGCAGTATTTT
NA	NA	TRBV7-8	TRBJ2-2	CASSPPGVAVGTGELFF	TGTGCCAGCAGCCCCCCTGGGGTAGCGGTGGGTACCGGGGAGCTGTTTTTT
many	TRBD2	TRBV11-2	TRBJ2-2	CASSRREGQTGELFF	TGTGCCAGCAGCAGGCGGGAGGGCCAAACCGGGGAGCTGTTTTTT
NA	TRBD2	TRBV9	TRBJ2-1	CASSVLAGANEQFF	TGTGCCAGCAGCGTCCTAGCGGGAGCCAATGAGCAGTTCTTC
NA	TRBD2	TRBV6-5	TRBJ2-7	CASSYSTSGSYEQYF	TGTGCCAGCAGTTACTCGACTAGCGGGAGTTACGAGCAGTACTTC
NA	TRBD2	TRBV18	TRBJ2-3	CASSPLNLAGGSTDTQYF	TGTGCCAGCTCACCATTAAACCTAGCGGGAGGCTCCACAGATACGCAGTATTTT
NA	NA	TRBV5-1	TRBJ2-3	CASGVSGAVGTDTQYF	TGCGCCAGCGGCGTTTCTGGGGCAGTTGGCACAGATACGCAGTATTTT
NA	TRBD2	TRBV6-4	TRBJ2-1	CASIVGQASGRYNEQFF	TGTGCCAGCATAGTGGGACAAGCTAGCGGGAGGTACAATGAGCAGTTCTTC
NA	NA	TRBV6-1	TRBJ1-1	CASSDGRIGNTEAFF	TGTGCCAGCAGTGACGGGAGGATAGGGAACACTGAAGCTTTCTTT
NA	TRBD2	TRBV7-9	TRBJ2-5	CASSPWGGHRQETQYF	TGTGCCAGCAGCCCCTGGGGAGGGCACAGGCAAGAGACCCAGTACTTC
NA	NA	TRBV7-9	TRBJ2-5	CASSPKRRVQETQYF	TGTGCCAGCAGCCCCAAGCGGCGGGTCCAAGAGACCCAGTACTTC
NA	NA	TRBV28	TRBJ2-7	CASSLSRPPYEQYF	TGTGCCAGCAGTTTAAGCAGGCCCCCCTACGAGCAGTACTTC
few	NA	TRBV10-3	TRBJ2-7	CAISGPGQSAYEQYF	TGTGCCATCAGTGGCCCCGGACAGAGTGCCTACGAGCAGTACTTC
NA	NA	TRBV10-3	TRBJ2-1	CAISDSGGSGSTFSYNEQFF	TGTGCCATCAGTGATTCTGGAGGGAGCGGGTCGACGTTCTCCTACAATGAGCAGTTCTTC
once	NA	TRBV14	TRBJ2-2	CASRGLLNTGELFF	TGTGCCAGCAGAGGACTTTTAAACACCGGGGAGCTGTTTTTT
NA	NA	TRBV4-1	TRBJ2-3	CASSQALGLGGDTQYF	TGCGCCAGCAGCCAAGCCCTTGGGTTGGGGGGAGATACGCAGTATTTT
NA	NA	TRBV6-5	TRBJ2-5	CASSYSGGALRETQYF	TGTGCCAGCAGTTACTCAGGAGGGGCTCTGCGGGAGACCCAGTACTTC
NA	NA	TRBV19	TRBJ1-2	CATWGGEGYTF	TGTGCCACATGGGGAGGGGAAGGCTACACCTTC
once	TRBD1	TRBV6-5	TRBJ2-5	CASSPGTVETQYF	TGTGCCAGCAGTCCCGGGACAGTAGAGACCCAGTACTTC
NA	NA	TRBV18	TRBJ1-5	CASSQNRDNQPQHF	TGTGCCAGCTCACAAAACAGGGACAATCAGCCCCAGCATTTT
NA	NA	TRBV6-6	TRBJ2-7	CASSRMLVGAITGEQYF	TGTGCCAGCAGTCGGATGCTTGTCGGCGCCATCACGGGGGAGCAGTACTTC
NA	TRBD1	TRBV7-8	TRBJ1-2	CASSLARGQGAYGYTF	TGTGCCAGCAGCTTAGCAAGGGGACAGGGTGCCTATGGCTACACCTTC
few	NA	TRBV15	TRBJ2-7	CATSRGRGFYEQYF	TGTGCCACCAGCAGAGGAAGAGGTTTCTACGAGCAGTACTTC
NA	TRBD1	TRBV14	TRBJ2-7	CASSQFRDRANEQYF	TGTGCCAGCAGCCAGTTCCGGGACAGGGCGAACGAGCAGTACTTC
NA	NA	TRBV12-2	TRBJ1-1	CASREGDTRNTEAFF	TGTGCAAGTCGCGAAGGGGACACCAGGAACACTGAAGCTTTCTTT
NA	NA	TRBV3-1/TRBV3-2	TRBJ2-2	CASSPTGTYTGELFF	TGTGCCAGCAGCCCCACAGGGACCTACACCGGGGAGCTGTTTTTT
once	NA	TRBV5-6	TRBJ2-7	CASSLGQNYEQYF	TGTGCCAGCAGCTTGGGGCAGAATTACGAGCAGTACTTC
NA	TRBD2	TRBV7-8	TRBJ2-1	CASSPGMAGDNEQFF	TGTGCCAGCAGCCCGGGGATGGCGGGAGACAATGAGCAGTTCTTC
NA	TRBD1	TRBV5-1	TRBJ1-3	CASSRGQGTGNTIYF	TGCGCCAGCAGCCGTGGACAGGGCACTGGAAACACCATATATTTT
NA	NA	TRBV5-1	TRBJ2-5	CASSLERRGETQYF	TGCGCCAGCAGCTTGGAACGGAGAGGAGAGACCCAGTACTTC
many	TRBD1	TRBV19	TRBJ2-4	CASTSGTGAAIQYF	TGTGCCAGTACCTCGGGGACAGGAGCTGCCATTCAGTACTTC
NA	TRBD1	TRBV2	TRBJ1-2	CASVPTGAVNYGYTF	TGTGCCAGTGTACCCACAGGGGCGGTTAACTATGGCTACACCTTC
NA	NA	TRBV6-6	TRBJ1-2	CASSYVQAPNYGYTF	TGTGCCAGCAGTTATGTACAGGCGCCAAACTATGGCTACACCTTC
once	NA	TRBV24-1	TRBJ2-3	CATSAAAADTQYF	TGTGCCACCAGTGCCGCCGCGGCCGATACGCAGTATTTT